The next 21 T cell receptor beta chains were all read from a single sample in a study of spatial heterogeneity in lung cancer. As to time point: sample taken at primary tumor resection. Each CDR3 protein gets one entry after TCRdb re-called the 5' RACE reads with MiXCR. This table holds some 23,000 distinct CDR3 sequences, approximately 9% found once. These receptors are not linked to any known antigen. Study results and caveats: The number of expanded tumor alpha and beta chains correlated with mutation number.

This material consisted of lung tumor tissue, taken at surgery. The receptors come from a male donor with early-stage non-small cell lung cancer.

This clonotype has a count of ten or more. This chain connects TRBV11-2 to TRBJ2-7; D perhaps matches TRBD1 (8 bases). Germline V lookup: CDR1 SGHAT, CDR2 FQNNGV. V was trimmed by 2 bases and J by 4 bases, leaving 12 bases between them. The CDR3 runs 14 residues. This CDR3 is CASSLTGGVYEQYF. CDR3 bases: TGTGCCAGCAGCTTAACAGGGGGGGTTTACGAGCAGTACTTC.

Ten or more counts support this clonotype. The chain joins TRBV5-1 to TRBJ1-3, with D uncertain. Germline CDR1 reads SGHRS; CDR2 reads YFSETQ. The CDR3 has 15 residues. V was cut by 4 bases and J by 0 bases, with 11 bases left in between. Written as DNA, the CDR3 is TGCGCCAGCAGCCCCCGGCGGGACTCTGGAAACACCATATATTTT. Translated: CASSPRRDSGNTIYF.

CDR3 sequence: CASSQDRGGYGYTF. DNA of the CDR3: TGTGCCAGCAGCCAAGACAGGGGTGGCTATGGCTACACCTTC. This chain links TRBV7-9 with TRBJ1-2, with TRBD1 identical over 8 bases. V shed 5 bases and J 4 bases; nucleotides not matched to a gene: 6. This CDR3 comprises 14 residues. In germline, CDR1 is SEHNR, CDR2 FQNEAQ (reference sequence).

V gene TRBV11-2 combines with J gene TRBJ2-3; D not certain. The CDR3 runs to 13 residues. V was trimmed by 10 bases and J by 9 bases, leaving 20 bases between them. The germline V gene has CDR1 SGHAT and CDR2 FQNNGV. CDR3 nucleotides: TGTGCCACCAAACGGCAGGTCCTGGAGACGCAGTATTTT. Its protein product is CATKRQVLETQYF.

Many counts were recorded for this clonotype. This sequence joins TRBV28 and TRBJ1-3; no clear D. Per the germline V gene, CDR1 is MDHEN and CDR2 is SYDVKM. The CDR3 length is 16 residues. V lost 5 bases and J lost 4, with 18 bases in between. The CDR3 region is CASSPTGIHSGNTIYF. The CDR3 nucleotides read TGTGCCAGCAGTCCTACGGGGATTCACTCGGGAAACACCATATATTTT.

In this sample, this clonotype turned up once. The J gene is TRBJ1-5, the V gene TRBV5-5; D unclear. Deletions cut 1 base from V and 2 bases from J, with 7 bases between. Per germline, CDR1 SGHKS and CDR2 YYEKEE (reference sequence). The CDR3 sequence is 14 residues long. The CDR3 region is CASSLTRGNQPQHF. DNA of the CDR3: TGTGCCAGCAGCTTGACGCGCGGCAATCAGCCCCAGCATTTT.

By its share, this clonotype is medium-sized (0.01 to 0.1%). V is TRBV28 and J is TRBJ2-3, with D perhaps matching TRBD1 or TRBD2 (6 bases each). Germline loops: CDR1 MDHEN, CDR2 SYDVKM. The V and J ends lost 2 bases and 4 bases respectively, with 13 bases between them. The CDR3 has 15 amino acids. In DNA form, the CDR3 reads TGTGCCAGCAGTTTAACCCTTAGGGGGGCAGATACGCAGTATTTT. Amino acid sequence: CASSLTLRGADTQYF.

This clonotype was seen many times. CDR3 DNA: TGCAGTGCTAGTTGGAGGGACAGGGATACTGAAGCTTTCTTT. Protein product: CSASWRDRDTEAFF. V usage is TRBV20-1 and J usage is TRBJ1-1, with TRBD1 matching over 9 bases. The CDR3 has 14 amino acids. Germline V gene data show CDR1 as DFQATT and CDR2 as SNEGSKA (reference sequence). Trimming took 3 bases from V and 5 from J; bases not matched to a gene: 7.

The chain recombines TRBV10-3 with TRBJ2-3; TRBD2 might be the D (5 bases). From germline, CDR1 is ENHRY and CDR2 SYGVKD. Trimming left V 3 bases short and J 9 bases short, with 13 bases between. This CDR3 contains 13 residues. CDR3 sequence reads: CAISEDKRYTQYF. The DNA of the CDR3 is TGTGCCATCAGTGAAGATAAGCGGTACACGCAGTATTTT.

V and J are TRBV28 and TRBJ2-4; the D is unclear. Germline V gene data show CDR1 as MDHEN and CDR2 as SYDVKM. The CDR3 is 13 residues long. V dropped 8 bases and J dropped 0 bases, with 8 bases sitting between them. The CDR3 DNA reads TGTGCCAGCCACTCGTTAGCCAAAAACATTCAGTACTTC. Its protein product is CASHSLAKNIQYF.

This clonotype has ten or more counts. The chain joins TRBV20-1 to TRBJ2-4; 9 bases fit TRBD2. V lost 0 bases to trimming and J lost 1 base; unmatched junction nucleotides: 10. Germline V gene lookup returns CDR1 DFQATT and CDR2 SNEGSKA (reference sequence). CDR3 length: 18 amino acids. CDR3 protein: CSARDLGGSGGAKNIQYF. The DNA for the CDR3 is TGCAGTGCTAGAGATCTCGGTGGGAGCGGGGGGGCCAAAAACATTCAGTACTTC.

The chain uses TRBV6-2 or TRBV6-3 and TRBJ2-5; tentative D call: TRBD2 (5 bases). Germline V lookup: CDR1 MNHEY, CDR2 SVGEGT. The length of the CDR3 is 13 residues. Trimming stripped 6 bases from V and 5 bases from J, with 13 bases between. CDR3 region: CASREGFTETQYF. The CDR3 DNA reads TGTGCCAGCAGAGAGGGATTCACGGAGACCCAGTACTTC.

This clonotype was seen ten or more times. The chain has TRBV7-2 and TRBJ2-1; TRBD2 matches 10 bases. CDR3 length: 15 residues. J gave up 9 bases and V 2 bases, and 7 bases lay outside the gene matches. Germline CDR1 and CDR2: SGHTA and FQGNSA. The DNA of the CDR3 is TGTGCCAGCAGCTTAAAGCGGGGGGGCCGCGGTGAGCAGTTCTTC. Translated, it gives CASSLKRGGRGEQFF.

This clonotype showed up many times. The chain is built from TRBV5-1 and TRBJ2-5; 7 nucleotides line up with TRBD1. Germline trimming cut 5 bases from V and 0 bases from J; bases unmatched to any gene: 7. CDR3 length: 15 amino acids. Germline CDR1 reads SGHRS; CDR2 reads YFSETQ. Here the CDR3 DNA reads TGCGCCAGCAGTACAGGGGATCCCTACCAAGAGACCCAGTACTTC. Residues: CASSTGDPYQETQYF.

The table lists this clonotype with many counts. The chain recombines TRBV28 with TRBJ1-2; a possible D gene is TRBD1 (6 bases). CDR3 length: 12 amino acids. Germline V gene lookup returns CDR1 MDHEN and CDR2 SYDVKM. V lost 5 bases and J lost 6, with 10 bases in between. The CDR3 reads CASSGTHDGYTF. The CDR3 DNA reads as TGTGCCAGCAGTGGGACACACGATGGCTACACCTTC.

In its sample, this clonotype was seen many times. A junction end diverges from the germline sequence, so it may reflect a read error. The rearrangement uses TRBV5-1 and TRBJ2-5; possible D gene TRBD2, 6 bases. Germline lookup yields CDR1 SGHRS and CDR2 YFSETQ. CDR3 length: 15 amino acids. This CDR3 reads CASSPLAREQGTQYF. The CDR3 DNA reads as TGCGCCAGCAGCCCTCTGGCTCGGGAGCAAGGGACCCAGTACTTC.

The V and J genes are TRBV2 and TRBJ2-2, with 8 bases aligning to TRBD1. V lost 6 bases, J lost 0 bases, and 3 bases stayed unmatched. The germline CDR1 and CDR2 sequences are SNHLY and FYNNEI. CDR3 length: 15 residues. The DNA of the CDR3 is TGTGCCAGCAGCCGGGGACAGGCGAACACCGGGGAGCTGTTTTTT. Translation: CASSRGQANTGELFF.

This clonotype appeared many times. The J gene is TRBJ2-7, the V gene TRBV4-3; D gene uncertain. V lost 0 bases, J lost 3 bases, and 12 bases lay in between. Germline V gene sequence: CDR1 LGHNA, CDR2 YSLEER. The CDR3 length is 15 residues. CDR3 bases: TGCGCCAGCAGCCAAGATAGTAGCAGACACTACGAGCAGTACTTC. Its protein is CASSQDSSRHYEQYF.

This clonotype is medium-sized (0.01 to 0.1%) in the sample. This sequence joins TRBV7-2 and TRBJ2-5, with D possibly TRBD1 on 5 matching bases. Germline CDR1 and CDR2: SGHTA and FQGNSA. This CDR3 is built from 15 residues. Trimming stripped 4 bases from V and 5 bases from J, with 17 bases between. The CDR3 sequence: CASSYQGMERETQYF. The CDR3 DNA is TGTGCCAGCAGCTACCAGGGAATGGAACGGGAGACCCAGTACTTC.

The CDR3 DNA follows: TGTGCCAGCAGTTTTTTAGGGGGTTGGCGAACTGAAGCTTTCTTT. It is translated as CASSFLGGWRTEAFF. The chain employs TRBV27 and TRBJ1-1; TRBD1 might be the D (6 bases). Trimming left V 3 bases short and J 5 bases short, with 16 bases between. Germline V gene data show CDR1 as MNHEY and CDR2 as SMNVEV (reference sequence). CDR3 length: 15 residues.

This clonotype was found many times. The CDR3 loop reads CAISEGTGELFF. For the CDR3, the DNA is TGTGCCATCTCGGAAGGAACCGGGGAGCTGTTTTTT. This chain uses TRBV10-3 with TRBJ2-2, with unresolved D. V was clipped by 8 bases and J by 5 bases, with 9 bases between them. The CDR3 length is 12 residues. CDR1 is ENHRY, CDR2 SYGVKD, per germline.